The rows below give T cell receptor beta chains drawn from one sample of a study of long-term antiretroviral therapy in people with HIV. Assay: immunoSEQ multiplex PCR; the TCRdb copy retains only in-frame clones and omits some. The data contain around 22,000 clones, about 79% of them singletons. The material sequenced was unsorted PBMCs, taken 0.1 years before starting antiretroviral therapy. These receptors were obtained from a young man with HIV. CDR3s include the opening cysteine and the closing phenylalanine or tryptophan. A D gene is named only where the DNA matches it firmly. Rows give clone size only sometimes, using once, few, many, or a class for an expanded clone.

>.|TRBJ2-3|TRBV5-1|.
CASSLAGGGAPDTQYF
TGCGCCAGCAGCTTGGCCGGTGGGGGGGCACCGGATACGCAGTATTTT
>.|TRBJ2-7|TRBV6-4|.
CASSRTPGLWDEQYF
TGTGCCAGTTCCCGGACGCCCGGCCTTTGGGACGAGCAGTACTTC
>.|TRBJ1-1|TRBV5-6|.
CASSLQVSPDTEAFF
TGTGCCAGCAGCTTGCAGGTATCCCCGGACACTGAAGCTTTCTTT
>.|TRBJ2-7|TRBV5-1|.
CASSPTNSIYEQYF
TGCGCCAGCAGCCCGACGAACAGTATCTACGAGCAGTACTTC
>.|TRBJ2-3|TRBV7-2|TRBD1
CASSFWARGSGDTQYF
TGTGCCAGCAGCTTTTGGGCCAGGGGGTCTGGAGATACGCAGTATTTT
>.|TRBJ2-7|TRBV13|.
CASSPTGSYEQYF
TGTGCCAGCAGCCCGACAGGATCCTACGAGCAGTACTTC
>.|TRBJ2-7|TRBV5-1|.
CASSLNGGSYEQYF
TGCGCCAGCAGCTTGAACGGAGGCTCCTACGAGCAGTACTTC
>.|TRBJ2-2|TRBV19|TRBD1
CATANYGTGSTGELFF
TGTGCCACTGCTAATTACGGGACAGGGAGCACCGGGGAGCTGTTTTTT
>.|TRBJ2-1|TRBV27|.
CASSLSPQNEQFF
TGTGCCAGCAGTTTATCCCCACAGAATGAGCAGTTCTTC
>.|TRBJ1-6|TRBV27|.
CASRVHTGYPNSPLHF
TGTGCCAGCAGGGTCCACACAGGTTACCCCAATTCACCCCTCCACTTT
>once|TRBJ1-1|TRBV14|.
CASSPGTRNTEAFF
TGTGCCAGCAGCCCCGGGACGCGGAACACTGAAGCTTTCTTT
>.|TRBJ1-1|TRBV6-1|.
CASSEWLNTEAFF
TGTGCCAGTAGTGAATGGCTGAACACTGAAGCTTTCTTT
>.|TRBJ2-7|TRBV7-2|.
CASSPAYEQYF
TGTGCCAGCAGCCCAGCCTACGAGCAGTACTTC
>.|TRBJ1-2|TRBV15|.
CATSKSRGQLLYGYTF
TGTGCCACCAGTAAGTCTAGAGGACAGCTCCTCTATGGCTACACCTTC
>.|TRBJ2-5|TRBV28|.
CASRELDQETQYF
TGTGCCAGCAGGGAGTTGGACCAAGAGACCCAGTACTTC
>.|TRBJ1-5|TRBV4-1|.
CASSQEPPYTGFQPQHF
TGCGCCAGCAGCCAAGAACCACCCTACACAGGGTTTCAGCCCCAGCATTTT
>.|TRBJ1-6|TRBV10-3|TRBD1
CASQDRVGESPLHF
TGTGCCAGCCAGGACAGGGTTGGGGAATCACCCCTCCACTTT
>.|TRBJ1-2|TRBV5-8|.
CASSPTLNYGYTF
TGTGCCAGCAGCCCGACACTTAACTATGGCTACACCTTC
>.|TRBJ2-4|TRBV6-5|.
CASSPGGTKNIQYF
TGTGCCAGCAGTCCCGGGGGAACCAAAAACATTCAGTACTTC
>.|TRBJ2-7|TRBV4-2|TRBD2
CATESGVGTSGYEQYF
TGTGCCACCGAAAGTGGAGTCGGGACTAGCGGCTACGAGCAGTACTTC
>.|TRBJ2-7|TRBV5-4|TRBD1
CASSTGTAYEQYF
TGTGCCAGCAGCACCGGGACAGCCTACGAGCAGTACTTC
>.|TRBJ1-1|TRBV4-1|.
CASSQAKLMNTEAFF
TGCGCCAGCAGCCAAGCAAAGTTGATGAACACTGAAGCTTTCTTT
>.|TRBJ2-7|TRBV6-6|.
CATSYYGDEQYF
TGTGCCACCAGTTACTACGGGGACGAGCAGTACTTC
>.|TRBJ1-2|TRBV29-1|.
CSVEDQSWAGVGYTF
TGCAGCGTTGAAGATCAGAGTTGGGCAGGGGTGGGCTACACCTTC
>few|TRBJ2-7|TRBV4-1|.
CASSGGGGYEQYF
TGCGCCAGCAGCGGAGGGGGTGGTTACGAGCAGTACTTC
>.|TRBJ2-5|TRBV11-2|.
CASSPGRGDVQTQYF
TGTGCCAGCAGCCCAGGGAGGGGGGACGTGCAGACCCAGTACTTC
>.|TRBJ2-5|TRBV28|TRBD1
CASSSQQGMGKETQYF
TGTGCCAGCAGTTCCCAACAGGGGATGGGTAAAGAGACCCAGTACTTC
>.|TRBJ1-2|TRBV7-2|TRBD1
CASGLTTGLIYGYTF
TGTGCCAGCGGATTAACGACAGGGTTAATATATGGCTACACCTTC
>.|TRBJ1-4|TRBV28|.
CASSLGGWGEKLFF
TGTGCCAGCAGTTTAGGGGGCTGGGGTGAAAAACTGTTTTTT
>.|TRBJ1-6|TRBV28|TRBD1
CASTFSPTRGTGSNSPLHF
TGTGCCAGCACCTTTTCCCCGACAAGAGGGACAGGGTCGAATTCACCCCTCCACTTT
>few|TRBJ2-7|TRBV7-3|.
CASSLNGQGEQYF
TGTGCCAGCAGCTTAAATGGGCAGGGGGAGCAGTACTTC
>.|TRBJ2-2|TRBV28|TRBD1
CASSLPGTGFGELFF
TGTGCCAGCAGCTTACCCGGGACAGGGTTTGGGGAGCTGTTTTTT
>.|TRBJ2-3|TRBV7-8|.
CASSSSTGTRRTDTQYF
TGTGCCAGCAGCTCATCAACAGGGACCCGGCGCACAGATACGCAGTATTTT
>few|TRBJ2-3|TRBV5-1|.
CASSLAESSRTDTQYF
TGCGCCAGCAGCTTGGCCGAAAGCAGCCGCACAGATACGCAGTATTTT
>.|TRBJ1-3|TRBV5-1|.
CASSDGTLTGNTIYF
TGCGCCAGCAGCGACGGGACACTAACTGGAAACACCATATATTTT
>.|TRBJ1-1|TRBV7-2|TRBD1
CASSLVGQSNTEAFF
TGTGCCAGCAGCTTAGTGGGACAGTCGAACACTGAAGCTTTCTTT
>once|TRBJ1-1|TRBV5-6|TRBD1
CASSLGGQAPLDGAFF
TGTGCCAGCAGCTTAGGGGGACAGGCACCTCTTGATGGAGCTTTCTTT
>once|TRBJ2-5|TRBV19|TRBD1
CASSPRDRAQETQYF
TGTGCCAGTAGTCCCCGGGACAGGGCTCAAGAGACCCAGTACTTC
>few|TRBJ2-1|TRBV4-1|.
CASSFQSGNEQFF
TGCGCCAGCAGCTTCCAATCGGGGAATGAGCAGTTCTTC
>.|TRBJ1-2|TRBV11-2|.
CASSLGGGWYGYTF
TGTGCCAGCAGCTTAGGGGGGGGATGGTATGGCTACACCTTC
>.|TRBJ2-4|TRBV7-9|.
CASSQLPTSRRNIQYF
TGTGCCAGCAGCCAACTCCCTACTAGTCGTAGAAACATTCAGTACTTC
>.|TRBJ1-4|TRBV30|.
CAWSIKASEKLFF
TGTGCCTGGAGTATTAAGGCCTCTGAAAAACTGTTTTTT
>.|TRBJ2-7|TRBV12-2|.
CASRLRIRFRYGALRSTGFYEQYF
TGTGCAAGTCGCCTAAGGATAAGGTTCCGGTATGGGGCTTTAAGGTCGACTGGGTTCTACGAGCAGTACTTC
>.|TRBJ1-2|TRBV29-1|TRBD1
CSVGGGQGVYGYTF
TGCAGCGTGGGGGGGGGACAGGGGGTCTATGGCTACACCTTC
>.|TRBJ2-5|TRBV7-8|TRBD2
CASSPGLGRETQYF
TGTGCCAGCAGCCCCGGACTAGGGAGAGAGACCCAGTACTTC
>.|TRBJ1-4|TRBV4-2|.
CASSQEKGWSGEKLFF
TGTGCCAGCAGCCAAGAAAAGGGTTGGTCTGGAGAAAAACTGTTTTTT
>.|TRBJ2-7|TRBV4-3|.
CASSQEGTGAYEQYF
TGCGCCAGCAGCCAGGAAGGAACAGGAGCCTACGAGCAGTACTTC
>.|TRBJ2-1|TRBV7-7|TRBD1
CASSLRQGQSYNEQFF
TGTGCTAGCAGCTTACGACAGGGTCAGAGCTACAATGAGCAGTTCTTC
>.|TRBJ2-7|TRBV15|TRBD1
CATSRDTGTGGDEQYF
TGTGCCACCAGCAGGGATACCGGGACAGGGGGAGACGAGCAGTACTTC
>.|TRBJ1-6|TRBV11-2|.
CASSPPGRMGDSPLHF
TGTGCCAGCAGCCCGCCGGGACGGATGGGGGATTCACCCCTCCACTTT
>.|TRBJ1-1|TRBV7-9|.
CAGTIANTEAFF
TGTGCCGGTACAATAGCGAACACTGAAGCTTTCTTT
>few|TRBJ1-1|TRBV19|TRBD1
CATTDRGTEAFF
TGTGCCACCACGGACAGGGGCACTGAAGCTTTCTTT
>.|TRBJ2-7|TRBV7-2|.
CASSFSFPGRVSYEQYF
TGTGCCAGCAGTTTCTCCTTCCCAGGACGGGTCTCCTACGAGCAGTACTTC
>.|TRBJ2-3|TRBV27|TRBD2
CASSRPASGSSTDTQYF
TGTGCCAGCAGCCGACCCGCTAGCGGCTCTAGCACAGATACGCAGTATTTT
>.|TRBJ2-7|TRBV6-5|.
CASSTGGEQYF
TGTGCCAGCAGTACCGGCGGGGAGCAGTACTTC
>.|TRBJ2-1|TRBV6-5|TRBD2
CASRAGTSGNNEQFF
TGTGCCAGCAGGGCCGGGACTAGCGGCAACAATGAGCAGTTCTTC
>.|TRBJ2-7|TRBV21-1|.
CASSRDRTYEQYF
TGTGCCAGCAGCCGCGACCGGACCTACGAGCAGTACTTC
>.|TRBJ2-5|TRBV10-3|.
CAISESRGEETQYF
TGTGCCATCAGTGAGTCTAGGGGCGAAGAGACCCAGTACTTC